Given below is one T cell receptor beta chain in context. Its antigen remains unidentified. Looked up from germline, CDR1 is SGHRS and CDR2 is YFSETQ. This CDR3 comprises 14 residues. The J segment lost 4 bases and the V segment lost 0 bases, leaving 3 bases of the junction unmatched. Unique molecular identifiers were incorporated when the TCRbeta library was constructed. TCRdb re-derived calls from the PCR reads in MiXCR, one entry per CDR3 protein. The sample includes fewer than 550,000 distinct CDR3 sequences, around 15% of them seen just once. The entry originates in a study of T-cell reconstitution after alpha-beta-depleted transplantation in children. Overall study results and limits: Reported findings indicate that, about two months after transplant, alpha-beta T cells came from several hundred expanded clones, which were derived from non-depleted graft cells. Diversity and T-cell counts at one year after transplant derived mostly from new T cells.

The sequence derives from a boy under three years old who had a stem cell transplant for Wiskott-Aldrich syndrome, so the T cells may come from the graft donor. The sequencing here drew on PBMCs, mostly from graft donor cells, taken 360 days after TCRalphabeta/CD19-depleted stem cell transplant. The J gene is TRBJ1-2, the V gene TRBV5-1, with 7 bases identical to TRBD1. CDR3 sequence: CASSLGWDSYGYTF. CDR3 DNA sequence: TGCGCCAGCAGCTTGGGGTGGGACAGCTATGGCTACACCTTC.